The rows below give T cell receptor beta chains drawn from one sample of a study of blood T cells in healthy people across ages. Each CDR3 protein is one row after TCRdb ran MiXCR on the 5' RACE reads. Here the sample spans 910,000 or so distinct CDR3 sequences, approximately 50% being singletons. The sequenced sample was blood. Receptors originate from a woman aged 60-75 years in good health. Each CDR3 is given with its conserved first and last residue. Each record gives: clone size, D gene, V gene, J gene, CDR3 DNA, CDR3 protein. D genes are given only for firm matches. The size of a clone is reported for some rows only, either as once, few or many, or as a class for expanded clones.

>few|TRBD1|TRBV28|TRBJ2-7
TGTGCCAGCAGGTGGGGACAGCCCTACGAGCAGTACTTC
CASRWGQPYEQYF
>NA|NA|TRBV19|TRBJ1-5
TGTGCCAGTAGCACGGGTGGCACCTATAGCAATCAGCCCCAGCATTTT
CASSTGGTYSNQPQHF
>NA|TRBD2|TRBV20-1|TRBJ2-7
TGCAGTGCAAAAAGTAGCGGGAGCTACGAGCAGTACTTC
CSAKSSGSYEQYF
>NA|NA|TRBV10-3|TRBJ2-3
TGTGCCATCAGTGACACGGGACCCCTCACGCAGTATTTT
CAISDTGPLTQYF
>once|TRBD2|TRBV7-9|TRBJ2-1
TGTGCCAGCAGCCACGCAGGGACTAGCGGGAGGAGTAGTGAGCAGTTCTTC
CASSHAGTSGRSSEQFF
>NA|TRBD1|TRBV27|TRBJ2-5
TGTGCCAGCAGTCAAGGGACAGGGTATGTTCAGGAGACCCAGTACTTC
CASSQGTGYVQETQYF
>NA|TRBD2|TRBV11-2|TRBJ2-1
TGTGCCAGCAGCCCTAGCGGGGGGACTAGCTCTGAGCAGTTCTTC
CASSPSGGTSSEQFF
>NA|NA|TRBV10-3|TRBJ2-7
TGTGCCATCAGTGGCGGGGCGAGGGTTTCCTACGAGCAGTACTTC
CAISGGARVSYEQYF
>NA|TRBD2|TRBV7-2|TRBJ2-1
TGTGCCAGCAGCCAGCGGCCCCTAGCGGGAGGCGAGCAGTTCTTC
CASSQRPLAGGEQFF
>few|NA|TRBV6-6|TRBJ2-7
TGTGCCAGCAGTAAGGGGCTTTCCTACGAGCAGTACTTC
CASSKGLSYEQYF
>NA|NA|TRBV7-9|TRBJ1-1
TGTGCCAGCAGCTTCGAACACAGGAACACTGAAGCTTTCTTT
CASSFEHRNTEAFF
>NA|TRBD1|TRBV6-1|TRBJ1-1
TGTGCCAGCATCCGACGGGGACAGGGGGATGAAGCTTTCTTT
CASIRRGQGDEAFF
>NA|TRBD1|TRBV4-3|TRBJ2-7
TGCGCCAGCAGCCAAGGGTACAGGGGAAAGCAATACGAGCAGTACTTC
CASSQGYRGKQYEQYF
>NA|NA|TRBV5-5|TRBJ2-2
TGTGCCAGCAGCCACGCCTCTTGGACGGGGACCGGGGAGCTGTTTTTT
CASSHASWTGTGELFF
>few|TRBD2|TRBV2|TRBJ2-7
TGTGCCAGCAGTCCGGGACTAGGTTTTACGGAGCAGTACTTC
CASSPGLGFTEQYF
>NA|TRBD2|TRBV28|TRBJ2-4
TGTGCCAGCAGTTTCACTAGCGGGAGCAAGGTAAACATTCAGTACTTC
CASSFTSGSKVNIQYF
>NA|NA|TRBV27|TRBJ1-2
TGTGCCAGCAGAATCTCGGGTGGGACCCATGGCTACACCTTC
CASRISGGTHGYTF
>NA|TRBD1|TRBV10-3|TRBJ2-1
TGTGCCAACACAGTACCGGGACAGGCCTACAATGAGCAGTTCTTC
CANTVPGQAYNEQFF
>NA|NA|TRBV7-9|TRBJ2-5
TGTGCCAGCAGCTTAGGACCAACCCATCAAGAGACCCAGTACTTC
CASSLGPTHQETQYF
>few|NA|TRBV4-2|TRBJ2-4
TGTGCCAGCAGCGAAGAGAGGGACCTTAAAAACATTCAGTACTTC
CASSEERDLKNIQYF
>few|NA|TRBV28|TRBJ2-5
TGTGCCAGCATGGGTGACAGTCAAGAGACCCAGTACTTC
CASMGDSQETQYF
>NA|NA|TRBV14|TRBJ2-3
TGTGCCAGCAGGAAACGAGGCACAGATACGCAGTATTTT
CASRKRGTDTQYF
>once|NA|TRBV20-1|TRBJ2-1
TGCAGTGCCTCCCTCGGGGGACAGTCCAATGAGCAGTTCTTC
CSASLGGQSNEQFF
>NA|NA|TRBV5-4|TRBJ2-7
TGTGCCAGCAGTTCCCAGGGGAAGGAGCAGTACTTC
CASSSQGKEQYF
>many|NA|TRBV6-5|TRBJ1-1
TGTGCCAGCAGCCCCGGGGAGAACACTGAAGCTTTCTTT
CASSPGENTEAFF
>NA|NA|TRBV4-1|TRBJ2-7
TGCGCCAGCAGCCAAGAAAGGGACTTAATCTACGAGCAGTACTTC
CASSQERDLIYEQYF
>once|NA|TRBV27|TRBJ1-1
TGTGACGGGGTGGGGAACACTGAAGCTTTCTTT
CDGVGNTEAFF
>few|TRBD2|TRBV10-3|TRBJ2-5
TGTGCCATCAGGGTAGCGGGAGGGCCTTTCAATGAGCAGTACTTC
CAIRVAGGPFNEQYF
>NA|TRBD1|TRBV20-1|TRBJ2-7
TGCAGTGCTCTAGACAGGGGATACGAGCAGTACTTC
CSALDRGYEQYF
>NA|NA|TRBV5-6|TRBJ2-4
TGTGCCAGCAGCTTGGGGGCCGGATTGTCCAAAAACATTCAGTACTTC
CASSLGAGLSKNIQYF
>NA|NA|TRBV3-1|TRBJ2-7
TGTGCCAGCAGCCAATCTCGGTTGATTCACTACGAGCAGTACTTC
CASSQSRLIHYEQYF
>NA|TRBD1|TRBV24-1|TRBJ1-5
TGTGCCACCAGTGATACCGGGACAGGGGGCAATCAGCCCCAGCATTTT
CATSDTGTGGNQPQHF
>few|TRBD2|TRBV7-2|TRBJ2-1
TGTGCCAGCAGCTCCGCGAGCGGGAGGGTCTCCAATGAGCAGTTCTTC
CASSSASGRVSNEQFF
>NA|NA|TRBV28|TRBJ1-2
TGTGCCAGCAGTTTGAGCGGGGCAGGGTCTCGCTACACCTTC
CASSLSGAGSRYTF
>NA|NA|TRBV7-2|TRBJ1-4
TGTGCCAGCAGCCGATCGGGACGGATCAATAATGAAAAACTGTTTTTT
CASSRSGRINNEKLFF
>NA|NA|TRBV9|TRBJ2-3
TGTGCCAGCAGCGAGGGACCCTATAGCACAGATACGCAGTATTTT
CASSEGPYSTDTQYF
>few|TRBD2|TRBV29-1|TRBJ2-7
TGCAGCGTTGAACGATTAGCGGGGACCACCTACGAGCAGTACTTC
CSVERLAGTTYEQYF
>NA|TRBD2|TRBV2|TRBJ2-5
TGTGCCAGCATACTAGCGATTTCCCAAGAGACCCAGTACTTC
CASILAISQETQYF
>NA|TRBD2|TRBV30|TRBJ2-7
TGTGCCTGGAGTCGGACTAGGCGGTGGCAGTACTTC
CAWSRTRRWQYF
>NA|NA|TRBV5-1|TRBJ2-7
TGCGCCAGCAGCTTGGGACAGGGACTGAGCTACGAGCAGTACTTC
CASSLGQGLSYEQYF
>NA|NA|TRBV5-1|TRBJ2-3
TGCGCCAGCAGCAAAAACGGACCCCATGGGGGAGATACGCAGTATTTT
CASSKNGPHGGDTQYF
>NA|NA|TRBV4-3|TRBJ2-7
TGCGCCTGCAGCCAAGATCGCCGGCAGTACTTC
CACSQDRRQYF
>NA|NA|TRBV20-1|TRBJ2-5
TGCAGTGCTGGGTACAGGCAGCAAGAGACCCAGTACTTC
CSAGYRQQETQYF
>few|TRBD2|TRBV9|TRBJ2-7
TGTGCCAGCAGCGTAGATGCGGGAGGGCAGTACGAGCAGTACTTC
CASSVDAGGQYEQYF
>NA|NA|TRBV4-1|TRBJ2-1
TGCGCCAGCAGCCAAGATGAGGCGAGACGTAAGGACAATGAGCAGTTCTTC
CASSQDEARRKDNEQFF
>few|TRBD1|TRBV25-1|TRBJ1-2
TGTGCCAGCAGTGTAGGTGACAGGGGTGGCTATGGCTACACCTTC
CASSVGDRGGYGYTF
>NA|TRBD2|TRBV4-1|TRBJ2-7
TGCGCCAGCAGCCATGTCCCCGGGACTAGCGTCGGCGAGCAGTACTTC
CASSHVPGTSVGEQYF
>NA|TRBD2|TRBV12-3/TRBV12-4|TRBJ2-7
TGTGCCAGCAGTTCCAGGGGTAGCGGGAGATACGAGCAGTACTTC
CASSSRGSGRYEQYF
>NA|NA|TRBV6-1|TRBJ1-4
TGTGCCAGCAGTGCAGCGGCTGTTGCCAATGAAAAACTGTTTTTT
CASSAAAVANEKLFF
>NA|NA|TRBV6-2/TRBV6-3|TRBJ2-1
TGTGCCAGCAGTTACTCGATTCTAGGTGGTGAGCAGTTCTTC
CASSYSILGGEQFF
>NA|NA|TRBV28|TRBJ2-7
TGTGCCAGCAGTGCCGGGGGCCCAGACTACGAGCAGTACTTC
CASSAGGPDYEQYF